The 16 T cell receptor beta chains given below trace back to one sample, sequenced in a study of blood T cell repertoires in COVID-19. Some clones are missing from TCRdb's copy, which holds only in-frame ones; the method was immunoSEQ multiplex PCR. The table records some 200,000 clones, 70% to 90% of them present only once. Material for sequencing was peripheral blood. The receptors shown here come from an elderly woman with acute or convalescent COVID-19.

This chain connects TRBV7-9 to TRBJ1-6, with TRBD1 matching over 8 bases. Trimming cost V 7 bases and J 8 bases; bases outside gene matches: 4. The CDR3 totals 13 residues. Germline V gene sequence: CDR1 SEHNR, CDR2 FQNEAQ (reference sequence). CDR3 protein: CASTGTGDSPLHF. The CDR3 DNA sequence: TGTGCCAGCACCGGGACAGGTGATTCACCCCTCCACTTT.

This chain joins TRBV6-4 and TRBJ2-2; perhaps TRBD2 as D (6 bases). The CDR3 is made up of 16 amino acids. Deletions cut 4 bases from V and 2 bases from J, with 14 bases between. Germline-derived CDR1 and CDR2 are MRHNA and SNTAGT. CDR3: CASSASGTLNTGELFF. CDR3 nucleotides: TGTGCCAGCAGTGCATCTGGGACTCTTAACACCGGGGAGCTGTTTTTT.

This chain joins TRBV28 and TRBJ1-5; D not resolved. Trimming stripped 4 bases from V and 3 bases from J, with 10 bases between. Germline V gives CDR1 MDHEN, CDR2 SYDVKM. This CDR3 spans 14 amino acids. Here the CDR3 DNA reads TGTGCCAGCAGTTCGGCAGACAACAATCAGCCCCAGCATTTT. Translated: CASSSADNNQPQHF.

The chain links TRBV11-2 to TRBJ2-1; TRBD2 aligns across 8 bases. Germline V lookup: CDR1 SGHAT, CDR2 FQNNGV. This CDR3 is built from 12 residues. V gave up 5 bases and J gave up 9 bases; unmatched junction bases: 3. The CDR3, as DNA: TGTGCCAGCAGCGCTAGCGGGTCTGAGCAGTTCTTC. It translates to CASSASGSEQFF.

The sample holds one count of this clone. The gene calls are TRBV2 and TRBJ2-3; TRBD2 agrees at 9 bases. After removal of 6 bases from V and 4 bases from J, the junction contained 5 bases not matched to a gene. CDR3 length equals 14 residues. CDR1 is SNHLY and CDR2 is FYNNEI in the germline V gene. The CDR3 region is CASRASGNSDTQYF. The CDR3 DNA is TGTGCCAGCAGGGCTAGCGGGAACTCAGATACGCAGTATTTT.

CDR3 nucleotide sequence: TGCGCCAGCAGCCAAGTGACAGCCGATTATAATTCACCCCTCCACTTT. This encodes CASSQVTADYNSPLHF. The rearrangement uses TRBV4-3 and TRBJ1-6, with D possibly matching TRBD1 (5 bases). CDR1 is LGHNA, CDR2 YSLEER, per germline. This CDR3 has 16 amino acids. Trimming shortened V by 1 base and J by 4 bases, and 11 bases separated the two germline ends.

In nucleotides, the CDR3 is TGCGCCAGCAGCTGGCGGGGCGGGGGGGCTGAAGATACGCAGTATTTT. It yields the protein CASSWRGGGAEDTQYF. The chain couples TRBV5-1 to TRBJ2-3, with TRBD2 matching over 9 bases. V lost 3 bases to trimming and J lost 5 bases; unmatched junction nucleotides: 10. This CDR3 region has 16 residues. Per the germline V gene, CDR1 is SGHRS and CDR2 is YFSETQ.

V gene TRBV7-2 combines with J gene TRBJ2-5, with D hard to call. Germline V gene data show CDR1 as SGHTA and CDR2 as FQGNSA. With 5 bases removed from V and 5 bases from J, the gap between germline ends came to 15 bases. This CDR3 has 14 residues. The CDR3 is CASSPQRASETQYF. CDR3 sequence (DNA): TGTGCCAGCAGCCCTCAACGAGCTTCGGAGACCCAGTACTTC.

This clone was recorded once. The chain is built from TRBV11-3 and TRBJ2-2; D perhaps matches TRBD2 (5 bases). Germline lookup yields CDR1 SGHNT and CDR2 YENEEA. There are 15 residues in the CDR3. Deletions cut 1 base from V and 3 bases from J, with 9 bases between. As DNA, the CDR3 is TGTGCCAGCAGCTTAGTAGGAGCGGACACCGGGGAGCTGTTTTTT. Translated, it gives CASSLVGADTGELFF. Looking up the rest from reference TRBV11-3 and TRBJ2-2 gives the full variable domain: EAGVVQSPRYKIIEKKQPVAFWCNPISGHNTLYWYLQNLGQGPELLIRYENEEAVDDSQLPKDRFSAERLKGVDSTLKIQPAELGDSAVYLCASSLVGADTGELFFGEGSRLTVL.

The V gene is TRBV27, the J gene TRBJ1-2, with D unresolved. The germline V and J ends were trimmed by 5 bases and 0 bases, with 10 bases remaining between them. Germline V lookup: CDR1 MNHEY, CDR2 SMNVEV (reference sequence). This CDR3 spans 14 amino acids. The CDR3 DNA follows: TGTGCCAGCAGTACGCTCACAGCTAACTATGGCTACACCTTC. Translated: CASSTLTANYGYTF.

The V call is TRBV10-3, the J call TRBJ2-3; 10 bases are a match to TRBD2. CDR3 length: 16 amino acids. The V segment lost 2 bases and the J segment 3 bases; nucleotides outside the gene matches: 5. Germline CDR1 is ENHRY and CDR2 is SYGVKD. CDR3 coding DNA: TGTGCCATCAGTGAGGTAGCAGCGGGGGGGACAGATACGCAGTATTTT. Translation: CAISEVAAGGTDTQYF.

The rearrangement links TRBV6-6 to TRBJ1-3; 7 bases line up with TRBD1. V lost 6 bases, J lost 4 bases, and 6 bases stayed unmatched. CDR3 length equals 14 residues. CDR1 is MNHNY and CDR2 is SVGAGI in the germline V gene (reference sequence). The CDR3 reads CASRKRDSGNTIYF. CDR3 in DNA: TGTGCCAGCAGGAAACGGGACAGCGGAAACACCATATATTTT.

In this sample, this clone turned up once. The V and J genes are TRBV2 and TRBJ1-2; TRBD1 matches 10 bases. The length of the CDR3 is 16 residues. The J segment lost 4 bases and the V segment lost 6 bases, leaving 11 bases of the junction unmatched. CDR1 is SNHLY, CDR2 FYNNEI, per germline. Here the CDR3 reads CASSPNRDRGSYGYTF. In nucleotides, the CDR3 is TGTGCCAGCAGCCCGAACCGGGACAGGGGATCCTATGGCTACACCTTC.

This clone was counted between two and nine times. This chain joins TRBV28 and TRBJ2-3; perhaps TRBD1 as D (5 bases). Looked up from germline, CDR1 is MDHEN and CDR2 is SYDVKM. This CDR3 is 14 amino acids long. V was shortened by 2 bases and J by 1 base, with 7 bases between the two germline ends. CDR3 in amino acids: CASSLVQGTDTQYF. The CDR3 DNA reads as TGTGCCAGCAGTTTAGTACAGGGCACAGATACGCAGTATTTT.

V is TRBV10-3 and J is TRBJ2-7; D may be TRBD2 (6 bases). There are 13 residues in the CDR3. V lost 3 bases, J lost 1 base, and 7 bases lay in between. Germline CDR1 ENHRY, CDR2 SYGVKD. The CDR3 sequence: CAISDGSSYEQYF. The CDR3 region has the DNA TGTGCCATCAGTGACGGGAGTTCCTACGAGCAGTACTTC.

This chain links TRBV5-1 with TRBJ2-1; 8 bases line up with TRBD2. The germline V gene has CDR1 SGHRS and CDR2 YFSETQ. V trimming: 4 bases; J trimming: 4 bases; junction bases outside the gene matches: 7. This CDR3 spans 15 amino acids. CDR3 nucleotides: TGCGCCAGCAGCGTCCAGCGGGAGTATTACAATGAGCAGTTCTTC. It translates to CASSVQREYYNEQFF.